The entry below gives a single T cell receptor (beta chain) sequence along with its context. In the authors' workflow: Counts of nucleated cells, estimated from reference gene primer amplification, were obtained. The table came from immunoSEQ multiplex PCR; TCRdb's copy has only in-frame clones and leaves some out. That table is the source of V, J and clone size, and D and trimming were worked out from the DNA. Altogether roughly 180,000 clones are present, roughly 85% being singletons, with the ten largest covering roughly 8.2%. The sample comes from a study of blood T cell repertoires in COVID-19. Study at large: Samples representing acute and convalescent COVID-19 were sourced from the United States, Italy and Spain. Sources were T cells, B-cell-depleted T cells, or PBMCs; the material itself was cDNA or gDNA.

Germline V gene data show CDR1 as LNHDA and CDR2 as SQIVND (reference sequence). CDR3 length: 13 amino acids. V dropped 4 bases and J dropped 7 bases, with 13 bases sitting between them. J is TRBJ1-1 and V is TRBV19, with a tentative D call TRBD1 (6 bases). The sequence derives from a woman aged 55-70 years with acute or convalescent COVID-19. Sequencing input: peripheral blood. CDR3 sequence: CASSTGGQSEAFF. In nucleotides, the CDR3 is TGTGCCAGTAGTACGGGGGGACAAAGTGAAGCTTTCTTT.